Listed here is a single T cell receptor (beta chain). Its cognate antigen is unknown. The data are from a study of T cells after yellow fever vaccination. TCRdb recomputed calls from the 5' RACE reads with MiXCR, one row per CDR3 protein. In the table there are some 600,000 distinct CDR3 sequences, approximately 13% of which are singletons. Germline CDR1 is LNHNV and CDR2 is YYDKDF (reference sequence). V lost 0 bases and J lost 0, with 12 bases in between. CDR3 length: 16 amino acids. Findings and caveats of the study: The secondary response was weaker, and its peak arrived faster, on day 5 versus 15.

The source was PBMCs, collected on the day of the yellow fever booster vaccination. This TCR was sampled from a man in his thirties or forties who received the YFV17D yellow fever vaccine. The gene calls are TRBV15 and TRBJ2-7; possible D gene TRBD2, 6 bases. The CDR3 protein is CATSRDGIGSSYEQYF. Written as DNA, the CDR3 is TGTGCCACCAGCAGAGATGGTATCGGGAGCTCCTACGAGCAGTACTTC.